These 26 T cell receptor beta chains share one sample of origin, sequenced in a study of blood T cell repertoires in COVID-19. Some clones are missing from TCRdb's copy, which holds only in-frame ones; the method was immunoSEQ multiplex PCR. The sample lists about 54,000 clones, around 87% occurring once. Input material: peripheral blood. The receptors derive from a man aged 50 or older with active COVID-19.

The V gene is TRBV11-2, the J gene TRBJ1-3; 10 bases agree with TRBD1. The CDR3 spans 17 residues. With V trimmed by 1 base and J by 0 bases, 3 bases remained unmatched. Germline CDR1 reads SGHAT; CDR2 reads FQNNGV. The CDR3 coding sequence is TGTGCCAGCAGCTTAGGACAGGGGGCCCGCTCTGGAAACACCATATATTTT. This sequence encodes CASSLGQGARSGNTIYF. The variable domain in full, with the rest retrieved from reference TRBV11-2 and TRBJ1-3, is EAGVAQSPRYKIIEKRQSVAFWCNPISGHATLYWYQQILGQGPKLLIQFQNNGVVDDSQLPKDRFSAERLKGVDSTLKIQPAKLEDSAVYLCASSLGQGARSGNTIYFGEGSWLTVV.

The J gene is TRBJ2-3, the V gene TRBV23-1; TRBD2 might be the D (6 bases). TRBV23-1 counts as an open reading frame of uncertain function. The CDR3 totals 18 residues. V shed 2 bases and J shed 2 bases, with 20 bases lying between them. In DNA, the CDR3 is TGCGCCAGCAGTCAACCCAGCAACAGTGGCGGGGTCACAGATACGCAGTATTTT. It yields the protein CASSQPSNSGGVTDTQYF.

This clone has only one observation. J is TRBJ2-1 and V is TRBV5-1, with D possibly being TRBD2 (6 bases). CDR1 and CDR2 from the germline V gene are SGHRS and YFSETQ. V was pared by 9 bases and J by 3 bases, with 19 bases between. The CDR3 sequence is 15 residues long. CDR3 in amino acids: CANHRLTGGYNEQFF. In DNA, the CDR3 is TGCGCCAACCACCGACTAACCGGGGGCTACAATGAGCAGTTCTTC.

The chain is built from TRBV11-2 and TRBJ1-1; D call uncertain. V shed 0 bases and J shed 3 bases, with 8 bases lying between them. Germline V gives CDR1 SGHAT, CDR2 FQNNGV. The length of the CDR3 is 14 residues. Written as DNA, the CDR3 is TGTGCCAGCAGCTTAGATCCCGGTTACACTGAAGCTTTCTTT. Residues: CASSLDPGYTEAFF.

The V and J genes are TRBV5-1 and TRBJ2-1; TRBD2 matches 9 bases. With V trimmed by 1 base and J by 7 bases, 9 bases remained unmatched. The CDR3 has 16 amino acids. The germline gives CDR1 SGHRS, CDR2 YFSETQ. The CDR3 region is CASSLFTSGGKNEQFF. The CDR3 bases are TGCGCCAGCAGCTTGTTCACCAGCGGGGGGAAAAATGAGCAGTTCTTC.

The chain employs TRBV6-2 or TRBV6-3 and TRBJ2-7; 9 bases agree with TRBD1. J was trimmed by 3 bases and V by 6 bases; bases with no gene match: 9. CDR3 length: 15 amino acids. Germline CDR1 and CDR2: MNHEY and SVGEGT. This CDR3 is CASSRPGTGNYEQYF. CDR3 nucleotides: TGTGCCAGCAGCCGTCCCGGGACAGGGAACTACGAGCAGTACTTC.

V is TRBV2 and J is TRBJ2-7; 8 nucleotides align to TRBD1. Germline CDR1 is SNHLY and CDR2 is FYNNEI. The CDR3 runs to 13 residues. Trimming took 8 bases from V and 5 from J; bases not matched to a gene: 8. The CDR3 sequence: CASWTGYFDEQYF. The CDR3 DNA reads TGTGCCAGCTGGACAGGGTACTTTGACGAGCAGTACTTC.

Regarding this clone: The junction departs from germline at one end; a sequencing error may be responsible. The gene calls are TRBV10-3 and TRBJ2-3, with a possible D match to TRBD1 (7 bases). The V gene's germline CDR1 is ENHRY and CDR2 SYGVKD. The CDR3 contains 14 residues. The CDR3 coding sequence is TGCGCCATTCAGGGGGGAGGACACACAGATACGCAGTATTTT. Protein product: CAIQGGGHTDTQYF.

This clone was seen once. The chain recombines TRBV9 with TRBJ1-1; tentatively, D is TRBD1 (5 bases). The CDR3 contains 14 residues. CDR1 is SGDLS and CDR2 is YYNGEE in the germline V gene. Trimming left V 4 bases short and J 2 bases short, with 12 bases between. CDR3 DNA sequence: TGTGCCAGCAGCCTCCGGGGACTTAACACTGAAGCTTTCTTT. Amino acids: CASSLRGLNTEAFF.

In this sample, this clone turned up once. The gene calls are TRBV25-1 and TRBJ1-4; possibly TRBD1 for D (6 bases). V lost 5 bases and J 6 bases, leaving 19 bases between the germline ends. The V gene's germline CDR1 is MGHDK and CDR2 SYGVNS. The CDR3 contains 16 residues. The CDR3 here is CASSPSYRVRDEKLFF. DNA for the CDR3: TGTGCCAGCAGTCCTTCCTACAGGGTCAGGGATGAAAAACTGTTTTTT.

CDR3 in amino acids: CACLDRGQLTEAFF. The CDR3 DNA reads TGTGCCTGCCTGGACAGGGGGCAACTCACTGAAGCTTTCTTT. The genes are TRBV30 and TRBJ1-1, with TRBD1 identical over 11 bases. With V trimmed by 6 bases and J by 4 bases, 7 bases remained unmatched. This CDR3 has 14 amino acids. Germline CDR1 is GTSNPN and CDR2 is SVGIG (reference sequence). Looking up the rest from reference TRBV30 and TRBJ1-1 gives the full variable domain: SQTIHQWPATLVQPVGSPLSLECTVEGTSNPNLYWYRQAAGRGLQLLFYSVGIGQISSEVPQNLSASRPQDRQFILSSKKLLLSDSGFYLCACLDRGQLTEAFFGQGTRLTVV.

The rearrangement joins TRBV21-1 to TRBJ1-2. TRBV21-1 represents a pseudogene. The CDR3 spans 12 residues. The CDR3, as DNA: TGTGCCAGCAGCAGCCGATCGCGGGGCTACACCTTC. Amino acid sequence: CASSSRSRGYTF.

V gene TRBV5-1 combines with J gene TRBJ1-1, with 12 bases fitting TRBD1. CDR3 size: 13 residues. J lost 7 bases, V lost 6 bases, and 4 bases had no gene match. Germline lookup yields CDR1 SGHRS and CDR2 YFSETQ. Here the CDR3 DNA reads TGCGCCAGCACGGGGACAGGGGGCCTTGAAGCTTTCTTT. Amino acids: CASTGTGGLEAFF.

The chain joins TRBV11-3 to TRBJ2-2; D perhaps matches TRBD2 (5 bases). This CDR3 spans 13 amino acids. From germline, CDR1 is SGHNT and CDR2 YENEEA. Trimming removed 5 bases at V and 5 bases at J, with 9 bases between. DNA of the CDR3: TGTGCCAGCAGCCAAACTAGTACCGGGGAGCTGTTTTTT. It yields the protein CASSQTSTGELFF.

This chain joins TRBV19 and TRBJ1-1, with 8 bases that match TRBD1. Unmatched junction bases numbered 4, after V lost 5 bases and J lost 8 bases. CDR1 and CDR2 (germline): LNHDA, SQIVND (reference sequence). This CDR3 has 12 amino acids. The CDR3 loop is CASSPRTGEAFF. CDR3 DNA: TGTGCCAGTAGTCCTCGGACAGGGGAAGCTTTCTTT.

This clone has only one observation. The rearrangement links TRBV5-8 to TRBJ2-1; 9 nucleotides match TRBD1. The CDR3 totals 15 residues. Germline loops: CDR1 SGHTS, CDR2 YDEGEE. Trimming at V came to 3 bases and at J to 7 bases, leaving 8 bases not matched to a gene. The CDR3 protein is CASSSPGTGLNEQFF. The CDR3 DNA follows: TGTGCCAGCAGCTCTCCCGGGACAGGGTTGAATGAGCAGTTCTTC.

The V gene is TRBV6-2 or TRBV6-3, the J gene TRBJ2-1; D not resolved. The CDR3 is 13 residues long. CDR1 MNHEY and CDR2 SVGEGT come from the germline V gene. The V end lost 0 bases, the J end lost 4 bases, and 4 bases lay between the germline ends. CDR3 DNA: TGTGCCAGCAGTTACTCGCGGTACAATGAGCAGTTCTTC. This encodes CASSYSRYNEQFF.

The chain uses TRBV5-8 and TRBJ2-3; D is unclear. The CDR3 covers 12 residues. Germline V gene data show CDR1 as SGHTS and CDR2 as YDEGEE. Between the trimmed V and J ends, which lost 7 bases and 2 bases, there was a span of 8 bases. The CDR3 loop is CASARLTDTQYF. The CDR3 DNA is TGTGCCAGCGCGCGGCTCACAGATACGCAGTATTTT.

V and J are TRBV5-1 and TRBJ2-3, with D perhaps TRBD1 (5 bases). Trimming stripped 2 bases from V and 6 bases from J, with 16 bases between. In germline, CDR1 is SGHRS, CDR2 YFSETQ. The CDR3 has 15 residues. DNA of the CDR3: TGCGCCAGCAGCTTAAGGACACTCCCCCCGGATACGCAGTATTTT. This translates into CASSLRTLPPDTQYF.

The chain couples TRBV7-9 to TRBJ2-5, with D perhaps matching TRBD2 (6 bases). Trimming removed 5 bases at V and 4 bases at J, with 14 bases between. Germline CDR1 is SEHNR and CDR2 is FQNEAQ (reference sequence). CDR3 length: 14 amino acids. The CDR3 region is CASSLPRERETQYF. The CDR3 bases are TGTGCCAGCAGCCTCCCCCGGGAGAGAGAGACCCAGTACTTC.

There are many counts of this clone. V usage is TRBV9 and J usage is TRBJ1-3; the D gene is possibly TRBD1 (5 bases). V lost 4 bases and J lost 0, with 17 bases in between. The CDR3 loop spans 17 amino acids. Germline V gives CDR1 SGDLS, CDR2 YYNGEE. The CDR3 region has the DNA TGTGCCAGCAGCTCATTATCAGGGCAGAACTCTGGAAACACCATATATTTT. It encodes CASSSLSGQNSGNTIYF. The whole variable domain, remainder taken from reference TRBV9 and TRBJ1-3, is DSGVTQTPKHLITATGQRVTLRCSPRSGDLSVYWYQQSLDQGLQFLIQYYNGEERAKGNILERFSAQQFPDLHSELNLSSLELGDSALYFCASSSLSGQNSGNTIYFGEGSWLTVV.

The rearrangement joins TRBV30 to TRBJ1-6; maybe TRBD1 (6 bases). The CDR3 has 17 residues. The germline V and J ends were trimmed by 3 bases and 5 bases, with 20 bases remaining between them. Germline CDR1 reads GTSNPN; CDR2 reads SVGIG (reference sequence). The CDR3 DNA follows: TGTGCCTGGAGCCGGAGTAAGACAGGTCGGGATAATTCACCCCTCCACTTT. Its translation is CAWSRSKTGRDNSPLHF. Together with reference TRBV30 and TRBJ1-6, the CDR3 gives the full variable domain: SQTIHQWPATLVQPVGSPLSLECTVEGTSNPNLYWYRQAAGRGLQLLFYSVGIGQISSEVPQNLSASRPQDRQFILSSKKLLLSDSGFYLCAWSRSKTGRDNSPLHFGNGTRLTVT.

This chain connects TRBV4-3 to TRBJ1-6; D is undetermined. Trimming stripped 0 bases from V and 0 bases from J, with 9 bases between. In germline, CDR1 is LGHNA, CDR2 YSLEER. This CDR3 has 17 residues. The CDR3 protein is CASSQDRGSSYNSPLHF. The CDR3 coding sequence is TGCGCCAGCAGCCAAGATAGAGGAAGCTCCTATAATTCACCCCTCCACTTT.

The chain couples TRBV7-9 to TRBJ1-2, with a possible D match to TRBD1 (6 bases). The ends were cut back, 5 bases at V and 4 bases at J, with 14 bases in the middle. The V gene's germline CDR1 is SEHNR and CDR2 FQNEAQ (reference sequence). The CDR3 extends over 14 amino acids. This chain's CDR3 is CASSKEGRGYGYTF. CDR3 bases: TGTGCCAGCAGCAAAGAGGGCAGGGGCTATGGCTACACCTTC.

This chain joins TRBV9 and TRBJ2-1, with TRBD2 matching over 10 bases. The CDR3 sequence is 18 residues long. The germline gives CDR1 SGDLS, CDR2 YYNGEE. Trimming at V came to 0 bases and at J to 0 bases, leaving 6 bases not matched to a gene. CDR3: CASSVEGSGRDSYNEQFF. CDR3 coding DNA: TGTGCCAGCAGCGTAGAGGGGAGCGGGAGGGACTCCTACAATGAGCAGTTCTTC.

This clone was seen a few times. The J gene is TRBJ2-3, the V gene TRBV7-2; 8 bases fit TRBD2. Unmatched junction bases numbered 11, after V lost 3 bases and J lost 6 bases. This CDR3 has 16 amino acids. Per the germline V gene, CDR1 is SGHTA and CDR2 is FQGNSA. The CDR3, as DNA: TGTGCCAGCAGCTTGTCGGGAGTAGCGGGACATGATACGCAGTATTTT. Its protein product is CASSLSGVAGHDTQYF.